This TCR beta chain appears in the sequencing data of a study of blood T cell repertoires in COVID-19. Method: immunoSEQ multiplex PCR; TCRdb's copy keeps in-frame clones and lacks some. Of roughly 250,000 clones in the sample, 80% to 90% were seen once. Looked up from germline, CDR1 is SGHAT and CDR2 is FQNNGV. The CDR3 extends over 12 amino acids. V lost 7 bases and J lost 9, with 10 bases in between. The specimen sequenced was PBMCs or T cells enriched from blood (not recorded which). This TCR was sampled from a woman aged 18 to 35 who had recovered from COVID-19. This rearrangement joins TRBV11-2 to TRBJ1-6; a weak D match, TRBD1 (6 bases). DNA for the CDR3: TGTGCCAGCACCCTCAGGGGTTCACCCCTCCACTTT. Amino acids: CASTLRGSPLHF. The full variable domain, rest sourced from reference TRBV11-2 and TRBJ1-6, is EAGVAQSPRYKIIEKRQSVAFWCNPISGHATLYWYQQILGQGPKLLIQFQNNGVVDDSQLPKDRFSAERLKGVDSTLKIQPAKLEDSAVYLCASTLRGSPLHFGNGTRLTVT.